This T cell receptor (beta chain) was retrieved from a study of T cell responses to AZD1222 COVID-19 vaccine. Overall study findings and caveats: Close to half of spike-specific TCRs reportedly recognize unmutated variant regions. Seropositive status at baseline applied to only six AZD1222 recipients. Donor demographics were predominantly white British with a female majority; clonal diversity may be underestimated.

Clones were read by immunoSEQ multiplex PCR, and TCRdb kept only the in-frame ones, dropping some. Of approximately 150,000 clones in the sample, 80% to 95% were seen once. As for this clone: Its target is unknown.

The sequences come from peripheral blood, collected on day 0 of AZD1222 vaccination. The source is an adult in good health.

The CDR3 nucleotides read TGTGCCAGCACCCCAGAAGAACCAAACTCTGGGGCCAACGTCCTGACTTTC. It encodes CASTPEEPNSGANVLTF. V is TRBV6-2 or TRBV6-3 and J is TRBJ2-6; D gene uncertain. Germline assignment: CDR1 MNHEY and CDR2 SVGEGT. CDR3 length: 17 residues. V lost 7 bases and J lost 0, with 16 bases in between.